The following is a T cell receptor beta chain sequence with its context. Its antigen is still unknown. Trimming stripped 11 bases from V and 4 bases from J, with 15 bases between. Germline V gene lookup returns CDR1 SNHLY and CDR2 FYNNEI. The CDR3 length is 14 residues. The data belong to a study of shared clonotypes between healthy human individuals. Overall study results and limits: The study found lower generation probabilities in non-shared clonotypes than in those shared by all four donors. Naive subsets usually exceeded memory subsets in estimated richness. The study found about 5% of naive CD4 clonotypes shared across a few donors.

Measured with immunoSEQ multiplex PCR; TCRdb has only the in-frame clones, and not every one. The sample contains over a million clones, 95% to 97% of which appear only once. This chain uses TRBV2 with TRBJ2-6; D is possibly TRBD2 (5 bases). Sequencing input: naive CD4+ T cells sorted from blood. Noted subset: CD45RA+ positively selected. This sequence originates from a young man in good health. The CDR3 here is CAGKTSGGANVLTF. For the CDR3, the DNA is TGTGCCGGCAAGACCTCGGGAGGGGCCAACGTCCTGACTTTC.